The clone carrying this T cell receptor beta chain was recorded a few times. Its antigen is not identified. The data originate from a study of vaccination and CD4 T cells after COVID-19. At the level of the study: Overlapping SARS-CoV-2, HCoV-NL63, HCoV-OC43 and HCoV-229E spike peptides stimulated the cells.

Points from the study as a whole: Convalescent patient numbers were relatively low, with no early post-infection timepoints.

V was pared by 6 bases and J by 0 bases, with 9 bases of the junction left unmatched. The CDR3 loop spans 16 amino acids. Germline CDR1 is DFQATT and CDR2 is SNEGSKA (reference sequence). Treatment specified: approximately 11-day PBMC culture with coronavirus spike peptide pools or control peptides (ViraFEST assay). Expanded clonotypes were found by TCR sequencing after peptide-pool stimulation (ViraFEST). An Oncomine TCR Beta short-read assay was used to sequence the DNA from cultured CD4+ T cells. From CD4+ T cells that had been cultured, genomic DNA was extracted. MiXCR, applied by TCRdb to the PCR reads, yields one record per CDR3 protein. The repertoire holds about 14,000 distinct CDR3 sequences, with approximately 64% as singletons.

The receptor's source is a human donor who had recovered from COVID-19. This sequence joins TRBV20-1 and TRBJ2-3, with 10 bases that match TRBD2. Sequences were obtained from CD4+ T cells from blood, cultured in vitro. CDR3 nucleotides: TGCAGTGCGGCGCGCGGGACTAGCGCTAGCACAGATACGCAGTATTTT. It codes for CSAARGTSASTDTQYF.